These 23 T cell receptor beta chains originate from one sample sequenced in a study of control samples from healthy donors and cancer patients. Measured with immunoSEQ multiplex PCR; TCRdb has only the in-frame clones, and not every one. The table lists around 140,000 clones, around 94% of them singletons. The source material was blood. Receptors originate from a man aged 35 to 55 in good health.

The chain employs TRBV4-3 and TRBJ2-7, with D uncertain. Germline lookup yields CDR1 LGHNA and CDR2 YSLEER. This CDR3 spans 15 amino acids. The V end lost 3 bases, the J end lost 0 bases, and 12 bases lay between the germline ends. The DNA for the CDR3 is TGCGCCAGCAGCCAGGACGCGCTCGGCTCCTACGAGCAGTACTTC. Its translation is CASSQDALGSYEQYF.

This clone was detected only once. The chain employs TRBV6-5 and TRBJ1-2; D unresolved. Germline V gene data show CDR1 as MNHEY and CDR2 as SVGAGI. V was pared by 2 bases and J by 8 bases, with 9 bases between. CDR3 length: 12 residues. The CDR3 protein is CASSYMGLGYTF. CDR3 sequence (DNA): TGTGCCAGCAGTTACATGGGGTTAGGCTACACCTTC.

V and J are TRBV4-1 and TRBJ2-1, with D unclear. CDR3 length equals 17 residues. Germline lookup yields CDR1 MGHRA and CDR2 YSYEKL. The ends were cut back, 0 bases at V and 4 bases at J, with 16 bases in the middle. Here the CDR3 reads CASSQDPTGLGYNEQFF. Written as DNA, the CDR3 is TGCGCCAGCAGCCAAGATCCAACCGGGTTGGGGTACAATGAGCAGTTCTTC.

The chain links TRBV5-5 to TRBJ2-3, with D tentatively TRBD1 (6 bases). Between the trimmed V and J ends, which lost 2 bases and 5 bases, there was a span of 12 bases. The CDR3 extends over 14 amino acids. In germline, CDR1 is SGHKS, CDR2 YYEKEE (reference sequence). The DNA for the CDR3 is TGTGCCAGCAGCTTCCCAGGGGCCGGAGATACGCAGTATTTT. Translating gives CASSFPGAGDTQYF.

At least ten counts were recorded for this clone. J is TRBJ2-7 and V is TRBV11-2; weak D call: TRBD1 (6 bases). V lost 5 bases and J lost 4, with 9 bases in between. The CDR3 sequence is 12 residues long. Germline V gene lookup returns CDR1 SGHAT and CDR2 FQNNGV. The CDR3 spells CASSLTGYEQYF. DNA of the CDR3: TGTGCCAGCAGCCTGACAGGATACGAGCAGTACTTC.

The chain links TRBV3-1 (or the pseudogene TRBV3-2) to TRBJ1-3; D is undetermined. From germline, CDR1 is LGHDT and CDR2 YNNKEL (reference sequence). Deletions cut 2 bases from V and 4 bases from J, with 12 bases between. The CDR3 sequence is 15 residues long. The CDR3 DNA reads TGTGCCAGCAGCCAAAACCCTTCTTTCGGAAACACCATATATTTT. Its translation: CASSQNPSFGNTIYF.

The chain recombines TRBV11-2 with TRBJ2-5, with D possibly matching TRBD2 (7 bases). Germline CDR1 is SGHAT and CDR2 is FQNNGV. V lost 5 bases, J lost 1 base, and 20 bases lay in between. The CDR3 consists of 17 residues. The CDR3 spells CASSNHMPGGLQETQYF. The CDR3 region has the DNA TGTGCCAGCAGCAATCACATGCCCGGGGGGCTCCAAGAGACCCAGTACTTC. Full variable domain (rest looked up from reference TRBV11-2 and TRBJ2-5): EAGVAQSPRYKIIEKRQSVAFWCNPISGHATLYWYQQILGQGPKLLIQFQNNGVVDDSQLPKDRFSAERLKGVDSTLKIQPAKLEDSAVYLCASSNHMPGGLQETQYFGPGTRLLVL.

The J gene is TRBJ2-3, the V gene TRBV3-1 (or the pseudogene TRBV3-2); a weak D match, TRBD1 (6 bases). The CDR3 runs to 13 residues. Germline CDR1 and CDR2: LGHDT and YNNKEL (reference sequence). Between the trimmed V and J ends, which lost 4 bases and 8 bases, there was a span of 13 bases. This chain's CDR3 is CASSPVRGGTQYF. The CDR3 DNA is TGTGCCAGCAGCCCCGTCAGGGGTGGTACGCAGTATTTT.

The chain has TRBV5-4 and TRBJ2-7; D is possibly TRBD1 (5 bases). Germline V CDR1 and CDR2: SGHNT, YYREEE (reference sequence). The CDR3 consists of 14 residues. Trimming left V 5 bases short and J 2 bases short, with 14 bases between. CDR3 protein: CASSPGRGPYEQYF. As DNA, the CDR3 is TGTGCCAGCAGTCCGGGTAGGGGCCCCTACGAGCAGTACTTC.

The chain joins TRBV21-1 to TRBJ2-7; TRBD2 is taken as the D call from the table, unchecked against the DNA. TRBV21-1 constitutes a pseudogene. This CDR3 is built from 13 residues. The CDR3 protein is CASSKGGGYEQYF. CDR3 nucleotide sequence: TGTGCCAGCAGCAAAGGGGGGGGCTACGAGCAGTACTTC.

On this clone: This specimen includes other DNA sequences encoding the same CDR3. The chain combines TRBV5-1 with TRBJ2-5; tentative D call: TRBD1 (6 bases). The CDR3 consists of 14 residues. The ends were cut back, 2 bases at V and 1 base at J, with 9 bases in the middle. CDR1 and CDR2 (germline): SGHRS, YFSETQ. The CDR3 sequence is CASSLQGVQETQYF. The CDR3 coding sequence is TGCGCCAGCAGCTTACAGGGCGTCCAAGAGACCCAGTACTTC.

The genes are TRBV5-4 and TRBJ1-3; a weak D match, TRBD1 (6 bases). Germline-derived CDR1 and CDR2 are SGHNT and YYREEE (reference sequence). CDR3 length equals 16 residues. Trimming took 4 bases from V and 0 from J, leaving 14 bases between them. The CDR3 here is CASSHLQGVSGNTIYF. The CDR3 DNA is TGTGCCAGCAGCCATCTACAGGGCGTCTCTGGAAACACCATATATTTT.

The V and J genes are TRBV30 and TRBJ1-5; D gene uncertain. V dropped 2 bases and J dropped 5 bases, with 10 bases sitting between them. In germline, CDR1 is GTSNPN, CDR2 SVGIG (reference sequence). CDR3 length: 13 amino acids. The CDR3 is CAWSSGRDQPQHF. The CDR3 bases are TGTGCCTGGAGTTCCGGGAGGGATCAGCCCCAGCATTTT. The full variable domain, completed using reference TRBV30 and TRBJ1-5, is SQTIHQWPATLVQPVGSPLSLECTVEGTSNPNLYWYRQAAGRGLQLLFYSVGIGQISSEVPQNLSASRPQDRQFILSSKKLLLSDSGFYLCAWSSGRDQPQHFGDGTRLSIL.

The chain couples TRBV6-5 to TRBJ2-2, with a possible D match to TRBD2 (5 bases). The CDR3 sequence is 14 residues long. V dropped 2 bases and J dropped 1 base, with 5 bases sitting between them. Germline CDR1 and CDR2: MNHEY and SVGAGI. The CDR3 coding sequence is TGTGCCAGCAGTTACAGCGGGAACACCGGGGAGCTGTTTTTT. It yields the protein CASSYSGNTGELFF.

The CDR3 spells CASSSRDGRAGGYTF. The CDR3 coding sequence is TGCGCCAGCAGCTCCCGGGACGGGCGGGCTGGTGGCTACACCTTC. This chain links TRBV4-1 with TRBJ1-2; a weak D match, TRBD1 (5 bases). Germline assignment: CDR1 MGHRA and CDR2 YSYEKL. The CDR3 covers 15 residues. Trimming stripped 5 bases from V and 7 bases from J, with 20 bases between.

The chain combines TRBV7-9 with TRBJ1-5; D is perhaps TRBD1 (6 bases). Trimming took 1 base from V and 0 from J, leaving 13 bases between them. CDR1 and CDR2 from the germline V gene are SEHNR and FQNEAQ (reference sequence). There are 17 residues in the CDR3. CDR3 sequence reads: CASSLGSGQTSNQPQHF. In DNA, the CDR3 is TGTGCCAGCAGCTTAGGATCGGGACAAACTAGCAATCAGCCCCAGCATTTT.

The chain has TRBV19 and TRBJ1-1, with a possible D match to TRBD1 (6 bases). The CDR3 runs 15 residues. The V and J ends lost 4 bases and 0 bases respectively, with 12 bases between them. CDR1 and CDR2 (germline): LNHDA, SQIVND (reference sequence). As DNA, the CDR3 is TGTGCCAGTAGTACCTGGACAGATTTGAACACTGAAGCTTTCTTT. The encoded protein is CASSTWTDLNTEAFF.

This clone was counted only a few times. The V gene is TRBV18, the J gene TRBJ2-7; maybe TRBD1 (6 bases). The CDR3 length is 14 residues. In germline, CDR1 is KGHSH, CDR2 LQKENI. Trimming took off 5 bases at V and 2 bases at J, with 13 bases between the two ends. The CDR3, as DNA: TGTGCCAGCTCAGGGGAGACAGGTACCTACGAGCAGTACTTC. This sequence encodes CASSGETGTYEQYF.

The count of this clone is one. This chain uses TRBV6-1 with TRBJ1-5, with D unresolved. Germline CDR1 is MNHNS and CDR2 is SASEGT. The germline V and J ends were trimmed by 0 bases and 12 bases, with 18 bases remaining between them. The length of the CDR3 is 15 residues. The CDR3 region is CASSEALLGVPGQHF. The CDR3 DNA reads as TGTGCCAGCAGTGAAGCGCTTCTAGGTGTTCCAGGCCAGCATTTT.

In DNA, the CDR3 is TGTGCCAGCAGGCGGAGTAGCGGGAGAGGAGATACGCAGTATTTT. Translating gives CASRRSSGRGDTQYF. This chain connects TRBV2 to TRBJ2-3; 9 bases line up with TRBD2. This CDR3 region has 15 residues. Germline V CDR1 and CDR2: SNHLY, FYNNEI. V lost 6 bases and J lost 5; bases outside the gene matches: 9.

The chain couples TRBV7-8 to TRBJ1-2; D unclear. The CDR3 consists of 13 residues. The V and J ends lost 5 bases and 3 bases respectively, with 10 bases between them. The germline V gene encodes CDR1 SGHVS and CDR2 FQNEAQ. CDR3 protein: CASSPRSYYGYTF. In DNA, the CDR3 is TGTGCCAGCAGCCCCAGAAGTTACTATGGCTACACCTTC.

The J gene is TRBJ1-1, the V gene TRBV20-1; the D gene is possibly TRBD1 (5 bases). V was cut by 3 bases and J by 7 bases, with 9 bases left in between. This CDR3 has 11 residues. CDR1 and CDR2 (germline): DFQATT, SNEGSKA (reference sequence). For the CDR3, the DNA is TGCAGTGCTAGTCGGGGGGTTGAAGCTTTCTTT. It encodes CSASRGVEAFF.

The chain's CDR3 is CASSSWDSSYEQYF. The CDR3 region has the DNA TGTGCCAGCTCCAGCTGGGACAGCTCCTACGAGCAGTACTTC. The chain employs TRBV18 and TRBJ2-7; 7 bases match TRBD1. This CDR3 contains 14 residues. Germline V gene sequence: CDR1 KGHSH, CDR2 LQKENI. The ends lost 6 bases at V and 0 bases at J; junction bases unmatched: 5. The whole variable domain, filled in from reference TRBV18 and TRBJ2-7, reads NAGVMQNPRHLVRRRGQEARLRCSPMKGHSHVYWYRQLPEEGLKFMVYLQKENIIDESGMPKERFSAEFPKEGPSILRIQQVVRGDSAAYFCASSSWDSSYEQYFGPGTRLTVT.